These T cell receptor beta chains were read from a single sample in a study of regulatory T cells in long-lasting Graves disease. TCRdb re-called the multiplex PCR reads through MiXCR, storing one row per CDR3 protein. The top ten clones hold 10% of a sample with about 540,000 distinct CDR3 sequences, roughly 13% of them seen once. This same sample was also part of a study on T cells in Graves' hyperthyroidism and ophthalmopathy.

The material sequenced was peripheral blood mononuclear cells (PBMCs), taken at new diagnosis, from a patient treated with antithyroid drugs. These receptors originate from a man younger than 45 with Graves disease. Both conserved end residues are part of each CDR3. The D gene is left open where the match is weak. Size values are once, few and many counts, or a class for expanded clones, and some rows have none.

V gene	D gene	J gene	CDR3 length	clone size	CDR3 protein	CDR3 DNA
TRBV7-3	NA	TRBJ1-1	16	many	CASSLGPWVRRTEAFF	TGTGCCAGCAGCTTAGGGCCTTGGGTCAGGCGCACTGAAGCTTTCTTT
TRBV29-1	NA	TRBJ2-3	16	many	CSVEGYDGGVTDTQYF	TGCAGCGTTGAGGGCTACGACGGGGGAGTCACAGATACGCAGTATTTT
TRBV6-2/TRBV6-3	NA	TRBJ2-2	17	few	CASSYFPVGANTGELFF	TGTGCCAGCAGTTACTTCCCCGTGGGAGCGAACACCGGGGAGCTGTTTTTT
TRBV27	NA	TRBJ1-1	15	NA	CASSLSLKGNTEAFF	TGTGCCAGCAGTTTATCCCTAAAGGGGAACACTGAAGCTTTCTTT
TRBV29-1	NA	TRBJ1-1	13	NA	CSVTGAGHTEAFF	TGCAGCGTTACAGGTGCGGGACACACTGAAGCTTTCTTT
TRBV5-1	TRBD2	TRBJ2-7	15	many	CASSLSGGRIYEQYF	TGCGCCAGCAGCTTGAGCGGGGGGCGGATCTACGAGCAGTACTTC
TRBV7-3	TRBD2	TRBJ2-1	15	NA	CASSLNAGGPHEQFF	TGTGCCAGCAGCTTAAACGCGGGAGGGCCCCATGAGCAGTTCTTC
TRBV6-2/TRBV6-3	NA	TRBJ2-1	15	few	CASSFTRDVRGEQFF	TGTGCCAGCAGTTTCACCCGGGACGTCCGAGGTGAGCAGTTCTTC
TRBV28	NA	TRBJ2-7	14	many	CASSRGVVSYEQYF	TGTGCCAGCAGCCGGGGCGTCGTCTCCTACGAGCAGTACTTC
TRBV30	NA	TRBJ2-3	13	many	CAWRPTGADTQYF	TGTGCCTGGAGGCCCACAGGCGCAGATACGCAGTATTTT
TRBV20-1	NA	TRBJ1-1	15	many	CSAEDGAEWNTEAFF	TGCAGTGCTGAGGATGGTGCTGAATGGAACACTGAAGCTTTCTTT
TRBV6-1	NA	TRBJ1-3	16	many	CASSKGHGASGNTIYF	TGTGCCAGCAGTAAGGGACACGGCGCCTCTGGAAACACCATATATTTT
TRBV18	NA	TRBJ2-3	14	many	CASSPAGGTDTQYF	TGTGCCAGCAGCCCGGCAGGCGGCACAGATACGCAGTATTTT
TRBV11-1	NA	TRBJ2-1	12	many	CASSSPYNEQFF	TGTGCCAGCAGCTCCCCCTACAATGAGCAGTTCTTC
TRBV3-1	TRBD1	TRBJ2-5	15	few	CASRHAGTGKKTQYF	TGTGCCAGCAGACACGCCGGGACAGGGAAAAAGACCCAGTACTTC
TRBV5-6	NA	TRBJ1-5	13	few	CASSFAGVQPQHF	TGTGCCAGCAGCTTTGCGGGGGTTCAGCCCCAGCATTTT
TRBV9	NA	TRBJ2-7	13	many	CASSVGQSNEQYF	TGTGCCAGCAGCGTAGGCCAGTCGAACGAGCAGTACTTC
TRBV27	TRBD1	TRBJ2-4	15	many	CASSSSRQGGNIQYF	TGTGCCAGCAGTTCCTCGAGACAGGGGGGGAACATTCAGTACTTC
TRBV10-1	NA	TRBJ2-1	11	NA	CASSESSGLFF	TGCGCCAGCAGTGAGTCCAGCGGTCTGTTCTTC
TRBV29-1	NA	TRBJ1-2	14	many	CSVPDTTGRYGYTF	TGCAGCGTTCCGGACACCACTGGGAGGTATGGCTACACCTTC
TRBV2	NA	TRBJ1-5	15	many	CASSEWVGGDQPQHF	TGTGCCAGCAGTGAATGGGTCGGGGGCGATCAGCCCCAGCATTTT
TRBV2	NA	TRBJ2-1	13	many	CARAITGFDEQFF	TGTGCCAGGGCAATTACAGGGTTCGATGAGCAGTTCTTC
TRBV5-1	NA	TRBJ2-3	15	many	CASSAERISTDTQYF	TGTGCCAGCAGCGCGGAGCGGATTAGCACAGATACGCAGTATTTT
TRBV20-1	NA	TRBJ2-3	14	few	CSARGGGRRYTQYF	TGCAGTGCTAGAGGGGGGGGGCGAAGATATACGCAGTATTTT
TRBV3-1	NA	TRBJ2-5	15	many	CASSHGRGGGETQYF	TGTGCCAGCAGCCACGGACGGGGTGGAGGAGAGACCCAGTACTTC
TRBV20-1	TRBD2	TRBJ2-3	16	NA	CSALILTSGSADTQYF	TGCAGTGCTCTGATACTGACTAGCGGGAGTGCAGATACGCAGTATTTT
TRBV29-1	NA	TRBJ2-7	13	many	CSVGIWSTYEQYF	TGCAGCGTTGGAATCTGGAGCACCTACGAGCAGTACTTC
TRBV15	NA	TRBJ2-7	12	NA	CATSRDSAVKYF	TGTGCCACCAGCAGAGATTCGGCGGTGAAGTACTTC